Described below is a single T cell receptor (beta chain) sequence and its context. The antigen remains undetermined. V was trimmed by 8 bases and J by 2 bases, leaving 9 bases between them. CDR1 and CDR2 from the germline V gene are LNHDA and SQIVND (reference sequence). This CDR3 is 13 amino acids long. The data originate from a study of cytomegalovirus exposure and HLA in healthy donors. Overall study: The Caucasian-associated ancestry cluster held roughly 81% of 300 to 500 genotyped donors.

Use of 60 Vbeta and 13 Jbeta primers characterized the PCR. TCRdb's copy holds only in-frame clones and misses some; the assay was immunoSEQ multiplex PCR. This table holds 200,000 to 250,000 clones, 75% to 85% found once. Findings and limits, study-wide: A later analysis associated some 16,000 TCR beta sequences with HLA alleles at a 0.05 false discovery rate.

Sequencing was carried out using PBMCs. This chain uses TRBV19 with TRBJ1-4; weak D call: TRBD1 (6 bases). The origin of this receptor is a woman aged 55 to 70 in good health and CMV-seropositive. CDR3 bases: TGTGCCAGTCAGGGGACCACTAATGAAAAACTGTTTTTT. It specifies CASQGTTNEKLFF.